This T cell receptor (beta chain) was observed in a study of T cell repertoires in cytomegalovirus infection. Study overall: Signatures in public TCR beta sequences pointed to both CMV infection and matching HLA type.

Each CDR3 protein is one row after TCRdb ran MiXCR on the reads. This table holds roughly 500,000 distinct CDR3 sequences, approximately 11% found once. Germline CDR1 MDHEN, CDR2 SYDVKM. The CDR3 sequence is 20 residues long. The V and J ends lost 4 bases and 5 bases, in that order; junction bases with no gene match: 20. Study results and limitations: The ex vivo response was dominated by HLA-C-restricted CMV-specific TCR beta clonotypes. Carriers of CMV plus the relevant HLA were identified by cumulative public TCR beta family frequency.

Concerning this clonotype: Its target is not known. A read error may be the cause here, since a much bigger clone is one base away.

The clonotype originates from a human donor in good health (CMV status not recorded). Some clones in this sample may be carry-over from other donors' samples. Sequenced input: PBMCs. The genes are TRBV28 and TRBJ2-2; 9 nucleotides match TRBD2. CDR3 DNA: TGTGCCAGCAGTTCCCTTGGCGGGAGGGCCCCGAGTTTGGTGACCGGGGAGCTGTTTTTT. As protein: CASSSLGGRAPSLVTGELFF.